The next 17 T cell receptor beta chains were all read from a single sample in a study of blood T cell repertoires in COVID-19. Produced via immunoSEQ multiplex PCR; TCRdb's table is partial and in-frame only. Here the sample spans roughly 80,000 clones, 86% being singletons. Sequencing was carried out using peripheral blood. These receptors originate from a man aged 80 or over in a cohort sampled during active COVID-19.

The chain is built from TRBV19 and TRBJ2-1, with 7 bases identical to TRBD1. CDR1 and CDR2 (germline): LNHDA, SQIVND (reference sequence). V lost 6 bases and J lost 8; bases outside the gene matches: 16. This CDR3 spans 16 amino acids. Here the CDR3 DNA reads TGTGCCAGTAGCCCGAGGGCGACAGGGATTTTGGATGAGCAGTTCTTC. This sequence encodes CASSPRATGILDEQFF.

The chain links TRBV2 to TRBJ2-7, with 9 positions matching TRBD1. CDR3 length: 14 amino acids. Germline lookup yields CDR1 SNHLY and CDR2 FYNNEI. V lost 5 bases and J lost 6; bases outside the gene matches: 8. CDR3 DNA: TGTGCCAGCAGTCTTGGGACAGGGAAAGGCGAGCAGTACGTC. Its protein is CASSLGTGKGEQYV.

The DNA of the CDR3 is TGTGCCAGCAGTGAAGCGGGGGGGTGGGATACGCAGTATTTT. As protein: CASSEAGGWDTQYF. The rearrangement links TRBV2 to TRBJ2-3; TRBD2 matches at 7 bases. Germline CDR1 is SNHLY and CDR2 is FYNNEI. This CDR3 contains 14 residues. V lost 0 bases and J lost 6; bases outside the gene matches: 3.

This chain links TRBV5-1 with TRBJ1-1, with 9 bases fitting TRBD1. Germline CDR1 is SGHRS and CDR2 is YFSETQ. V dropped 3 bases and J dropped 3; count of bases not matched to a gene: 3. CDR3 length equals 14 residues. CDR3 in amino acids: CASSSWTGDTEAFF. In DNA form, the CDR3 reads TGCGCCAGCAGCTCCTGGACAGGGGACACTGAAGCTTTCTTT. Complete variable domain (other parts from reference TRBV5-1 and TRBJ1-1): KAGVTQTPRYLIKTRGQQVTLSCSPISGHRSVSWYQQTPGQGLQFLFEYFSETQRNKGNFPGRFSGRQFSNSRSEMNVSTLELGDSALYLCASSSWTGDTEAFFGQGTRLTVV.

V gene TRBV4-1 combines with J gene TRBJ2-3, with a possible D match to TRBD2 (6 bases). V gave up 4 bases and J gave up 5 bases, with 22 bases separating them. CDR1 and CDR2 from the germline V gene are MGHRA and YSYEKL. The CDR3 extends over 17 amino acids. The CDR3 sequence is CASSPSPSRGGQDTQYF. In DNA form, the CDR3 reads TGCGCCAGCAGCCCAAGCCCCTCAAGGGGAGGTCAAGATACGCAGTATTTT.

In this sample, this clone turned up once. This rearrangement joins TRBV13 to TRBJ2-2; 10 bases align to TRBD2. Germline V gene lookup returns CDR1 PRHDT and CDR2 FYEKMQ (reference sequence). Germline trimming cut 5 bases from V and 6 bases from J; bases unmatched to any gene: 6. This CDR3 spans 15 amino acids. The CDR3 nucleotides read TGTGCCAGCAGCCAAAGCGGGGGGGCGGCCGGGGAGCTGTTTTTT. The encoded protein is CASSQSGGAAGELFF.

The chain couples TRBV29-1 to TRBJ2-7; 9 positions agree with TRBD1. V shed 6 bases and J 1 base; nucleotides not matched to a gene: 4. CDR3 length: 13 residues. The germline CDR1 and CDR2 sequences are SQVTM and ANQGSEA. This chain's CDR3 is CSVGTGSSYEQYF. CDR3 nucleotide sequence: TGCAGCGTGGGGACAGGGAGTTCCTACGAGCAGTACTTC.

The CDR3 region has the DNA TGTGCCAGTACTCCCCGGAACCGGGGCTCCTACAATGAGCAGTTCTTC. Amino acids: CASTPRNRGSYNEQFF. The rearrangement uses TRBV19 and TRBJ2-1; a weak D match, TRBD2 (5 bases). The CDR3 has 16 residues. Germline V gene sequence: CDR1 LNHDA, CDR2 SQIVND (reference sequence). V lost 7 bases to trimming and J lost 0 bases, with 16 bases between them.

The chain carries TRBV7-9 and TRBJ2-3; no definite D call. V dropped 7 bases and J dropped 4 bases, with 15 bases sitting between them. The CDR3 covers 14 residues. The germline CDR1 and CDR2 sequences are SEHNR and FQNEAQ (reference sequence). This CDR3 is CASTPRGSADTQYF. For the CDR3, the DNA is TGTGCCAGCACCCCCAGAGGCTCGGCAGATACGCAGTATTTT.

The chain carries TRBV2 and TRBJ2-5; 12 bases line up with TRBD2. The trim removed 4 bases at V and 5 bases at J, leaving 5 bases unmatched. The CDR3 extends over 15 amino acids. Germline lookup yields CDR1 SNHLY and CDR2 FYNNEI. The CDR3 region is CASSVTSGGLETQYF. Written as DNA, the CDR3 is TGTGCCAGCAGTGTTACTAGCGGGGGGCTGGAGACCCAGTACTTC. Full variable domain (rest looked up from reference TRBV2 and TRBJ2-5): EPEVTQTPSHQVTQMGQEVILRCVPISNHLYFYWYRQILGQKVEFLVSFYNNEISEKSEIFDDQFSVERPDGSNFTLKIRSTKLEDSAMYFCASSVTSGGLETQYFGPGTRLLVL.

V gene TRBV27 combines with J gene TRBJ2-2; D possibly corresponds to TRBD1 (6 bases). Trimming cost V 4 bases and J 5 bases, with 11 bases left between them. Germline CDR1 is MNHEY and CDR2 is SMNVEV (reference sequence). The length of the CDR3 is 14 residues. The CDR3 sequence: CASSWTVLTGELFF. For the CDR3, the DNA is TGTGCCAGCAGTTGGACAGTTTTAACCGGGGAGCTGTTTTTT.

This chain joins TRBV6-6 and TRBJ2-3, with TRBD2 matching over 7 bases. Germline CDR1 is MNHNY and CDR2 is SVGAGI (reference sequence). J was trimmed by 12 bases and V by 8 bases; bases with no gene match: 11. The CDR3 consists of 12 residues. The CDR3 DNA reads TGTGCCAGCTGCGAAGGGACTACCACCCAGTATTTT. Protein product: CASCEGTTTQYF.

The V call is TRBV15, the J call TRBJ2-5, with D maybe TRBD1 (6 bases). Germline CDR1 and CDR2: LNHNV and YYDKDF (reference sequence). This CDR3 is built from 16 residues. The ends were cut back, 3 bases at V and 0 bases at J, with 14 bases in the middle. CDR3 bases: TGTGCCACCAGCAGCGCAGACAGGACATACCAAGAGACCCAGTACTTC. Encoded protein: CATSSADRTYQETQYF.

CDR3 in amino acids: CASSGSGTSGTDTQYF. The CDR3 DNA is TGCGCCAGCAGCGGATCCGGGACTAGCGGCACAGATACGCAGTATTTT. V and J are TRBV5-1 and TRBJ2-3; 10 nucleotides agree with TRBD2. V was pared by 4 bases and J by 1 base, with 6 bases of the junction left unmatched. Germline CDR1 and CDR2: SGHRS and YFSETQ. The CDR3 spans 16 residues.

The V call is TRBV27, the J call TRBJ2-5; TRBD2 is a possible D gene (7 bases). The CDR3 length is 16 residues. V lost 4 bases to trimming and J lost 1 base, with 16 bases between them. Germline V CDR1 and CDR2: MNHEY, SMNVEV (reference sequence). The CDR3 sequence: CASSWRGPLFQETQYF. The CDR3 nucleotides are TGTGCCAGCAGTTGGCGGGGGCCTTTATTCCAAGAGACCCAGTACTTC.

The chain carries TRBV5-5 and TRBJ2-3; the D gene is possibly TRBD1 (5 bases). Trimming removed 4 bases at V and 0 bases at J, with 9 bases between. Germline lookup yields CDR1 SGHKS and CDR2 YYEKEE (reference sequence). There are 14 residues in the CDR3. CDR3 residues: CASSQQDSTDTQYF. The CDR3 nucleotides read TGTGCCAGCAGCCAACAGGATAGCACAGATACGCAGTATTTT.

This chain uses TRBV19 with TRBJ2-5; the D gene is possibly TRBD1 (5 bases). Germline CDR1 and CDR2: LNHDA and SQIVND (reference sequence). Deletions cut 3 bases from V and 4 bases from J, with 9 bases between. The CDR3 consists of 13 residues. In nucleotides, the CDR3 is TGTGCCAGTAGTATCAGGGTCCCAGAGACCCAGTACTTC. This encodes CASSIRVPETQYF.